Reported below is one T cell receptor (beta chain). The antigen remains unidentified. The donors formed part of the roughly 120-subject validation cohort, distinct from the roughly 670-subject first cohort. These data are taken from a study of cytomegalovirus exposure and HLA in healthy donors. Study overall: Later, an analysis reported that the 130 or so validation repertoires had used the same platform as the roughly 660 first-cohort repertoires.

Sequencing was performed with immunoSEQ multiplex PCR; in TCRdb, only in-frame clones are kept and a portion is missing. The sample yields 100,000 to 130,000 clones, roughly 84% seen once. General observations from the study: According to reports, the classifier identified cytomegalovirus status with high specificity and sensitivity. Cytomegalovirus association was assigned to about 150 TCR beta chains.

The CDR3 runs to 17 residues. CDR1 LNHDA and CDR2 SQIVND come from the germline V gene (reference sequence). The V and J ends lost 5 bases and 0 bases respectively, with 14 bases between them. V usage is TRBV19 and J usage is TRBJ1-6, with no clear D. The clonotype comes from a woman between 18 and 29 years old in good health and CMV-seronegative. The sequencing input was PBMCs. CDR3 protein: CASSAGLPSSYNSPLHF. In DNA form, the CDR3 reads TGTGCCAGTAGTGCAGGACTCCCGAGCTCCTATAATTCACCCCTCCACTTT.